This TCR beta chain derives from a study of shared clonotypes between healthy human individuals. Study-level points and caveats: Researchers sampled blood only, noting tissue repertoires likely differ.

Profiling relied on immunoSEQ multiplex PCR, and the TCRdb table lists in-frame clones only, not all of them. In the table there are over 850,000 clones, around 78% of which are singletons. With regard to this clone: Its antigen is undetermined.

Naive CD4+ cells were CD45RA-selected; the remaining cells were memory. The germline CDR1 and CDR2 sequences are SGDLS and YYNGEE. This CDR3 comprises 13 residues. Trimming shortened V by 4 bases and J by 4 bases, and 6 bases separated the two germline ends. The TCR comes from a man between 18 and 35 years old in good health. Some clones in this sample may be carry-over from other donors' samples. The sample comprised memory CD4+ T cells from PBMCs. Subset in this sample: CD45RA-negative fraction. This chain connects TRBV9 to TRBJ2-6; no clear D. Here the CDR3 DNA reads TGTGCCAGCAGCTTTCCCGGGGCCAACGTCCTGACTTTC. Protein product: CASSFPGANVLTF.